This T cell receptor beta chain was sequenced for a study of Graves' ophthalmopathy and Graves' hyperthyroidism. This clonotype occurred many times. Scientists amplified the TCR beta CDR3 regions from RNA transcripts. Amplification began with first-round RT-PCR using HTBI primers, then second-round multiplex PCR was performed. TCRdb re-called the multiplex PCR reads with MiXCR, one entry per CDR3 protein. The data hold tens of thousands of distinct CDR3 sequences, with under 65% observed a single time. CDR3 size: 11 residues. V gave up 4 bases and J gave up 7 bases, with 8 bases separating them. In germline, CDR1 is LGHDT, CDR2 YNNKEL (reference sequence).

Sequenced material: peripheral blood. The receptor was isolated from an adult man with Graves' ophthalmopathy. This rearrangement joins TRBV3-1 to TRBJ2-7, with D possibly being TRBD2 (6 bases). This chain's CDR3 is CASSLRGEQYF. CDR3 in DNA: TGTGCCAGCAGCCTCCGGGGGGAGCAGTACTTC.